The 7 T cell receptor beta chains given below trace back to one sample, sequenced in a study of blood T cell repertoires in COVID-19. Data came from immunoSEQ multiplex PCR; TCRdb stores just in-frame clones and leaves some out. Among more than 400,000 clones, about 85% were seen once, and the ten largest hold around 0.7%. Sequencing was performed on PBMCs or T cells enriched from blood (not recorded which). Receptors originate from a woman aged 18-29 years who had recovered from COVID-19.

This chain links TRBV7-6 with TRBJ1-5; D uncertain. V was clipped by 1 base and J by 1 base, with 8 bases between them. Germline CDR1 SGHVS, CDR2 FNYEAQ. This CDR3 contains 15 residues. CDR3 sequence: CASSLVDISNQPQHF. The CDR3 DNA is TGTGCCAGCAGCTTAGTCGACATAAGCAATCAGCCCCAGCATTTT.

This chain uses TRBV19 with TRBJ2-5; D is possibly TRBD1 (6 bases). Germline CDR1 is LNHDA and CDR2 is SQIVND (reference sequence). CDR3 size: 15 residues. V lost 3 bases and J 2 bases, leaving 13 bases between the germline ends. The CDR3 region has the DNA TGTGCCAGTAGTATGGGGGCCGGGCAGCAAGAGACCCAGTACTTC. Protein product: CASSMGAGQQETQYF. Full variable domain (missing parts from reference TRBV19 and TRBJ2-5): DGGITQSPKYLFRKEGQNVTLSCEQNLNHDAMYWYRQDPGQGLRLIYYSQIVNDFQKGDIAEGYSVSREKKESFPLTVTSAQKNPTAFYLCASSMGAGQQETQYFGPGTRLLVL.

This rearrangement joins TRBV4-1 to TRBJ1-3; the D is unclear. The CDR3 consists of 14 residues. The germline CDR1 and CDR2 sequences are MGHRA and YSYEKL. Trimming left V 1 base short and J 1 base short, with 5 bases between. CDR3 DNA sequence: TGCGCCAGCAGCCAAGTCGGGTCTGGAAACACCATATATTTT. This codes for CASSQVGSGNTIYF.

The rearrangement links TRBV7-9 to TRBJ2-1, with 7 positions matching TRBD2. Losses at the gene ends were 5 bases for V and 7 bases for J; bases not matched to a gene: 11. This CDR3 region has 15 residues. Germline CDR1 is SEHNR and CDR2 is FQNEAQ (reference sequence). The CDR3 DNA follows: TGTGCCAGCAGCCCCCGCCCGGGACTACGAAATGAGCAGTTCTTC. Encoded protein: CASSPRPGLRNEQFF.

The chain combines TRBV27 with TRBJ1-1, with D hard to call. V gave up 6 bases and J gave up 7 bases, with 9 bases separating them. The CDR3 is 11 amino acids. Germline CDR1 and CDR2: MNHEY and SMNVEV (reference sequence). The CDR3 sequence: CASSHNFEAFF. The CDR3, as DNA: TGTGCCAGCAGCCATAACTTTGAAGCTTTCTTT.

The chain is built from TRBV5-1 and TRBJ2-2; 7 bases match TRBD1. The CDR3 covers 15 residues. Losses at the gene ends were 0 bases for V and 4 bases for J; bases not matched to a gene: 3. Germline values: CDR1 SGHRS, CDR2 YFSETQ. The CDR3 here is CASSLGQGGTGELFF. The CDR3 DNA is TGCGCCAGCAGCTTGGGACAGGGTGGCACCGGGGAGCTGTTTTTT.

The chain combines TRBV23-1 with TRBJ2-6; D is possibly TRBD2 (7 bases). TRBV23-1 is assigned to the ORF class and has an uncertain function. The CDR3 spans 23 residues. Trimming took off 5 bases at V and 2 bases at J, with 34 bases between the two ends. CDR3 region: CASSIYHPILGRGIGAGANVLTF. The CDR3 coding sequence is TGCGCCAGCAGTATCTACCACCCAATACTAGGGAGGGGGATTGGGGCTGGGGCCAACGTCCTGACTTTC.